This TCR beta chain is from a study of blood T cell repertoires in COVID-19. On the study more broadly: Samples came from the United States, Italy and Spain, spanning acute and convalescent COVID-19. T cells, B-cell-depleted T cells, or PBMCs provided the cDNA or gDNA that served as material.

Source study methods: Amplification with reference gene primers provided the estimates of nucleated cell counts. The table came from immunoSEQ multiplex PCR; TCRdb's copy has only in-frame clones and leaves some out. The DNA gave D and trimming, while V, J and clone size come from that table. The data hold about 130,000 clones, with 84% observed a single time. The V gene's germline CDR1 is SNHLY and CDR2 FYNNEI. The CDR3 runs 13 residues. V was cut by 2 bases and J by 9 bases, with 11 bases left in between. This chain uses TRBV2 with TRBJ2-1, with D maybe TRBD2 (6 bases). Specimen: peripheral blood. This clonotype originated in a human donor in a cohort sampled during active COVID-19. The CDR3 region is CASSERLGLEQFF. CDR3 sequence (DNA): TGTGCCAGCAGTGAAAGACTAGGGCTTGAGCAGTTCTTC.